This T cell receptor beta chain derives from a study of brain T cells in children with intractable seizures. The sample holds one count of this clone. Regarding time point: blood from clinic visit 5 months post-surgery; TSC patient then seizure free. The CDR3 consists of 14 residues. J was trimmed by 11 bases and V by 10 bases; bases with no gene match: 10. Germline V gene lookup returns CDR1 KGHDR and CDR2 SFDVKD. Clones were read by immunoSEQ multiplex PCR, and TCRdb kept only the in-frame ones, dropping some. The repertoire has around 340,000 clones, over 85% of them found once; the top ten carry about 5.8%.

The chain employs TRBV24-1 and TRBJ2-1; 13 nucleotides agree with TRBD2. The sequencing here drew on peripheral blood, taken approximately 5 months after surgery. The TCR comes from a boy in the first two years of life with tuberous sclerosis and intractable seizures. The CDR3 DNA reads TGTGCCACAGGGACTAGCGGGACGGGTGGGAAGCAGTTCTTC. Translated: CATGTSGTGGKQFF.